The 20 T cell receptor beta chains below were found in one sample sequenced in a study of read filtering for tumor transcriptome and immune sequencing. This library used roughly 400 ng RNA and molecular barcoded adaptors spanning alpha/delta and beta/gamma chains. TCRdb passed the reads through MiXCR, listing each CDR3 protein once. The sample shows 120,000 or so distinct CDR3 sequences, roughly 13% of them seen only once. Material for sequencing was a population of CD138-negative cells sorted from bone marrow. The source of these receptors is a donor at least 40 years old with multiple myeloma.

This clonotype appeared many times. The V and J genes are TRBV5-1 and TRBJ1-1; no definite D call. The V and J ends lost 0 bases and 5 bases respectively, with 11 bases between them. Germline CDR1 reads SGHRS; CDR2 reads YFSETQ. The CDR3 length is 14 residues. CDR3 bases: TGCGCCAGCAGCTTGGCCCTGAGAGGGACTGAAGCTTTCTTT. Its translation: CASSLALRGTEAFF.

This clonotype came up many times. This CDR3 reads CASSAVGVEGDEQFF. CDR3 nucleotides: TGTGCCAGCAGCGCGGTGGGAGTAGAGGGCGATGAGCAGTTCTTC. The chain employs TRBV4-2 and TRBJ2-1, with a possible D match to TRBD2 (5 bases). V was pared by 5 bases and J by 8 bases, with 19 bases between. Germline CDR1 is LGHNA and CDR2 is YNFKEQ. The CDR3 has 15 residues.

This clonotype was recorded many times. The V and J genes are TRBV21-1 and TRBJ1-1. TRBV21-1 is assigned pseudogene status. This CDR3 is 15 amino acids long. The CDR3 sequence: CASSKDKRMNTEAFF. CDR3 in DNA: TGTGCCAGCAGCAAAGATAAGAGGATGAACACTGAAGCTTTCTTT.

This clonotype occurred many times. The chain has TRBV20-1 and TRBJ2-7, with 7 bases lining up with TRBD2. The V and J ends lost 6 bases and 6 bases, in that order; junction bases with no gene match: 14. Germline loops: CDR1 DFQATT, CDR2 SNEGSKA (reference sequence). The CDR3 runs to 14 residues. The DNA for the CDR3 is TGCAGTGCCCCTCTTCTAGCGGAGGAAGGCGAGCAGTACTTC. Amino acids: CSAPLLAEEGEQYF.

This clonotype was seen ten or more times. The gene calls are TRBV19 and TRBJ1-5; the match to TRBD1 covers 8 bases. The V gene's germline CDR1 is LNHDA and CDR2 SQIVND (reference sequence). Trimming cost V 4 bases and J 0 bases; bases outside gene matches: 14. CDR3 length: 19 amino acids. As DNA, the CDR3 is TGTGCCAGTAGTACGCAAGACAGGGGAGGAGGGTATAGCAATCAGCCCCAGCATTTT. Its translation is CASSTQDRGGGYSNQPQHF.

This clonotype showed up just a few times. The J gene is TRBJ2-5, the V gene TRBV6-1, with 8 bases that match TRBD2. The CDR3 is 15 residues long. Per the germline V gene, CDR1 is MNHNS and CDR2 is SASEGT. Germline trimming cut 5 bases from V and 5 bases from J; bases unmatched to any gene: 10. This CDR3 reads CASSYRGGVRETQYF. The CDR3, as DNA: TGTGCCAGCAGTTACCGGGGGGGGGTCCGGGAGACCCAGTACTTC.

In its sample, this clonotype was seen many times. The V gene is TRBV4-1, the J gene TRBJ1-5; possibly TRBD1 for D (6 bases). The CDR3 is 15 residues long. The V gene lost 1 base and the J gene lost 2 bases, with 9 bases spanning the gap. CDR1 is MGHRA, CDR2 YSYEKL, per germline. The CDR3 is CASSQGDMGNQPQHF. The CDR3 bases are TGCGCCAGCAGCCAAGGGGACATGGGCAATCAGCCCCAGCATTTT.

This clonotype was counted at least ten times. This chain joins TRBV14 and TRBJ2-3; 7 nucleotides match TRBD2. Germline assignment: CDR1 SGHDN and CDR2 FVKESK. The CDR3 spans 14 residues. The junction had 3 bases not matched to a gene; V was cut back by 6 bases and J by 0 bases. CDR3 DNA: TGTGCCAGCAGTCTAGCGGCCAGCACAGATACGCAGTATTTT. It specifies CASSLAASTDTQYF.

This clonotype was counted ten times or more. The gene calls are TRBV10-3 and TRBJ2-1, with 9 bases lining up with TRBD2. Per the germline V gene, CDR1 is ENHRY and CDR2 is SYGVKD. The CDR3 loop spans 15 amino acids. V dropped 10 bases and J dropped 1; count of bases not matched to a gene: 8. Here the CDR3 reads CATTPTSGSYNEQFF. The CDR3 DNA reads TGTGCCACCACCCCGACTAGCGGATCCTACAATGAGCAGTTCTTC.

V gene TRBV7-8 combines with J gene TRBJ1-1, with D unclear. Germline values: CDR1 SGHVS, CDR2 FQNEAQ. V lost 0 bases and J 2 bases, leaving 7 bases between the germline ends. This CDR3 is built from 14 residues. The DNA of the CDR3 is TGTGCCAGCAGCTTAGCGGTGGTAAACACTGAAGCTTTCTTT. Residues: CASSLAVVNTEAFF.

Points on this clonotype: Being one base from a much bigger clone, this may be a read error. The J gene is TRBJ1-5, the V gene TRBV20-1, with a possible D match to TRBD1 (5 bases). The CDR3 extends over 14 amino acids. CDR1 DFQATT and CDR2 SNEGSKA come from the germline V gene (reference sequence). CDR3 protein: CSARDRQGNQPQRF. The CDR3 nucleotides read TGCAGTGCTAGAGATCGGCAGGGAAATCAGCCCCAGCGTTTT.

Concerning this clonotype itself: A far larger clone lies a single base away; this is likely a read error. The chain combines TRBV7-2 with TRBJ2-1; perhaps TRBD1 as D (5 bases). Per germline, CDR1 SGHTA and CDR2 FQGNSA. The CDR3 runs to 14 residues. The CDR3 reads CASSSILDNNEQLF. Here the CDR3 DNA reads TGTGCCAGCAGCTCCATACTGGACAACAATGAGCAGCTCTTC. Variable domain in full (rest from reference TRBV7-2 and TRBJ2-1): GAGVSQSPSNKVTEKGKDVELRCDPISGHTALYWYRQSLGQGLEFLIYFQGNSAPDKSGLPSDRFSAERTGGSVSTLTIQRTQQEDSAVYLCASSSILDNNEQLFGPGTRLTVL.

This sequence joins TRBV29-1 and TRBJ1-3; 7 bases are shared with TRBD1. The CDR3 has 13 amino acids. Germline CDR1 reads SQVTM; CDR2 reads ANQGSEA. The V gene end was trimmed by 5 bases and the J gene end by 4 bases; junction bases not matched to a gene: 5. The CDR3 sequence is CSVNRGTGNTIYF. CDR3 in DNA: TGCAGCGTTAACAGGGGAACCGGAAACACCATATATTTT. Together with reference TRBV29-1 and TRBJ1-3, the CDR3 gives the full variable domain: SAVISQKPSRDICQRGTSLTIQCQVDSQVTMMFWYRQQPGQSLTLIATANQGSEATYESGFVIDKFPISRPNLTFSTLTVSNMSPEDSSIYLCSVNRGTGNTIYFGEGSWLTVV.

As regards this clonotype: This could be a read error, since a much larger clone is one nucleotide away. The chain recombines TRBV7-2 with TRBJ2-2; perhaps D is TRBD1 or TRBD2 (6 bases each). The CDR3 runs 16 residues. Germline values: CDR1 SGHTA, CDR2 FQGNSA. The CDR3 here is CASSLTGATETGELSF. The CDR3 DNA reads as TGTGCCAGCAGCTTAACGGGGGCTACCGAAACCGGGGAGCTGTCTTTT.

This clonotype was counted between two and nine times. The chain links TRBV27 to TRBJ2-3, with D uncertain. This CDR3 contains 13 residues. Germline V gene sequence: CDR1 MNHEY, CDR2 SMNVEV (reference sequence). V lost 1 base and J lost 5, with 7 bases in between. The CDR3 is CASSLWRRDTQYF. The CDR3 DNA sequence: TGTGCCAGCAGTTTATGGCGGCGAGATACGCAGTATTTT.

This clonotype was counted only a few times. The CDR3 end shows no conserved phenylalanine or tryptophan, and so a read error is likely. The chain carries TRBV5-1 and TRBJ2-2, with 12 bases identical to TRBD2. CDR3 length: 16 amino acids. V was clipped by 0 bases and J by 3 bases; unmatched bases: 0. CDR1 and CDR2 from the germline V gene are SGHRS and YFSETQ. The CDR3 nucleotides are TGCGCCAGCAGCTTGGGACTAGCGGGAGACACCGGGGAGCTGTTTTTG. This encodes CASSLGLAGDTGELFL.

This clonotype was observed many times. This chain uses TRBV5-1 with TRBJ1-5; 9 bases are a match to TRBD1. Per germline, CDR1 SGHRS and CDR2 YFSETQ. The V gene end was trimmed by 4 bases and the J gene end by 2 bases; junction bases not matched to a gene: 4. This CDR3 region has 15 residues. DNA for the CDR3: TGCGCCAGCAGCCGGACAGGGGAGGGCAATCAGCCCCAGCATTTT. This translates into CASSRTGEGNQPQHF.

Details on this clonotype: This may stem from a read error, because a much larger clone lies one nucleotide away. It is likely a read error, because the conserved phenylalanine at the end of the CDR3 is missing. The chain joins TRBV29-1 to TRBJ2-7; possibly TRBD1 for D (6 bases). The CDR3 loop spans 12 amino acids. V lost 1 base to trimming and J lost 4 bases, with 8 bases between them. Germline V lookup: CDR1 SQVTM, CDR2 ANQGSEA. DNA of the CDR3: TGCAGCGTTGAAGCAGGGGCGTACGAGCAGTACTAC. Its protein is CSVEAGAYEQYY.

This clonotype was seen ten or more times. V and J are TRBV7-2 and TRBJ2-1; D unresolved. The V end was cut by 0 bases, the J end by 2 bases, with 8 bases between. The CDR3 is made up of 15 amino acids. The germline CDR1 and CDR2 sequences are SGHTA and FQGNSA. Here the CDR3 reads CASSLASRPYNEQFF. The CDR3, as DNA: TGTGCCAGCAGCTTAGCGTCCAGACCCTACAATGAGCAGTTCTTC.

The V gene is TRBV7-2, the J gene TRBJ2-4, with TRBD2 matching 16 bases. Germline lookup yields CDR1 SGHTA and CDR2 FQGNSA. The CDR3 runs to 22 residues. V lost 4 bases, J lost 0 bases, and 15 bases stayed unmatched. This chain's CDR3 is CASSSSWGTSGRGGGAKNIQYF. Here the CDR3 DNA reads TGTGCCAGCAGCTCCTCCTGGGGGACTAGCGGGAGGGGTGGTGGAGCCAAAAACATTCAGTACTTC.